This T cell receptor (beta chain) appears in the sequencing data of a study of blood T cell repertoires in COVID-19. This clone was seen once. TCRdb keeps only in-frame clones here, not all; method: immunoSEQ multiplex PCR. The data contain about 240,000 clones, 70% to 90% of them seen just once; the ten biggest clones take up around 6.4%. CDR3 length: 13 residues. The junction had 8 bases not matched to a gene; V was cut back by 7 bases and J by 8 bases. In germline, CDR1 is SGHRS, CDR2 YFSETQ. The J gene is TRBJ2-2, the V gene TRBV5-1; 7 bases map to TRBD1. Sample: peripheral blood. This receptor was identified in a woman aged 60-75 years with active or convalescent COVID-19. The chain's CDR3 is CASFDRAEGELFF. CDR3 bases: TGCGCCAGCTTCGACAGGGCGGAAGGGGAGCTGTTTTTT.